These 10 T cell receptor beta chains share one sample of origin, sequenced in a study of cytomegalovirus exposure and HLA in healthy donors. Vbeta (60) and Jbeta (13) primers were used in the PCR. TCRdb keeps only in-frame clones here, not all; method: immunoSEQ multiplex PCR. The sample gives around 130,000 clones, around 9% of which show up once; about 5.5% is in the top ten. Sequences were obtained from PBMCs. These receptors originate from a man in his forties in good health and CMV-seronegative.

The chain couples TRBV5-4 to TRBJ2-7; a weak D match, TRBD2 (6 bases). The CDR3 runs 15 residues. The germline V gene encodes CDR1 SGHNT and CDR2 YYREEE (reference sequence). V lost 4 bases and J 0 bases, leaving 14 bases between the germline ends. CDR3 nucleotides: TGTGCCAGCAGCAGTCCCGGGACTGCCTCCTACGAGCAGTACTTC. Its protein product is CASSSPGTASYEQYF.

This clone was counted a few times. The chain employs TRBV7-8 and TRBJ2-7; 8 bases map to TRBD1. CDR1 is SGHVS, CDR2 FQNEAQ, per germline. V lost 5 bases, J lost 7 bases, and 1 base stayed unmatched. The CDR3 has 11 residues. Here the CDR3 DNA reads TGTGCCAGCAGCCGGACAGGGGAGCAGTACTTC. Protein product: CASSRTGEQYF.

This clone showed up just a few times. Other nucleotide sequences in the sample specify the same CDR3. The J gene is TRBJ1-1, the V gene TRBV5-6; D gene uncertain. V was shortened by 0 bases and J by 4 bases, with 7 bases between the two germline ends. The CDR3 consists of 13 residues. From germline, CDR1 is SGHDT and CDR2 YYEEEE. CDR3 sequence: CASSLGRPTEAFF. The CDR3, as DNA: TGTGCCAGCAGCTTGGGGCGGCCCACTGAAGCTTTCTTT.

A few counts support this clone. The rearrangement uses TRBV13 and TRBJ2-7; 9 nucleotides agree with TRBD2. V lost 3 bases, J lost 0 bases, and 3 bases stayed unmatched. CDR3 length equals 15 residues. Germline lookup yields CDR1 PRHDT and CDR2 FYEKMQ (reference sequence). Written as DNA, the CDR3 is TGTGCCAGCAGCTTCAGCGGGGGGCACTCCTACGAGCAGTACTTC. As protein: CASSFSGGHSYEQYF.

This clone was counted between two and nine times. The genes are TRBV7-2 and TRBJ2-6, with D uncertain. With 1 base removed from V and 0 bases from J, the gap between germline ends came to 4 bases. Looked up from germline, CDR1 is SGHTA and CDR2 is FQGNSA. This CDR3 contains 15 residues. The CDR3 here is CASSLGSSGANVLTF. The CDR3 DNA follows: TGTGCCAGCAGCTTAGGGAGCTCTGGGGCCAACGTCCTGACTTTC.

The gene calls are TRBV5-6 and TRBJ1-1; a possible D gene is TRBD1 (5 bases). Trimming removed 4 bases at V and 0 bases at J, with 7 bases between. This CDR3 is built from 13 residues. Germline V gives CDR1 SGHDT, CDR2 YYEEEE. CDR3 in DNA: TGTGCCAGCAGCGCGACAGTGAACACTGAAGCTTTCTTT. Its translation is CASSATVNTEAFF.

The chain is built from TRBV27 and TRBJ2-2, with 8 bases identical to TRBD2. This CDR3 is 14 amino acids long. Trimming cost V 3 bases and J 4 bases; bases outside gene matches: 1. Germline assignment: CDR1 MNHEY and CDR2 SMNVEV (reference sequence). CDR3 in DNA: TGTGCCAGCAGTTTCGGGGGGGGCACCGGGGAGCTGTTTTTT. It is translated as CASSFGGGTGELFF.

This clone was observed a handful of times. J is TRBJ2-3 and V is TRBV5-4; TRBD2 matches 15 bases. The CDR3 is made up of 16 amino acids. CDR1 is SGHNT and CDR2 is YYREEE in the germline V gene (reference sequence). After removal of 4 bases from V and 2 bases from J, the junction contained 2 bases not matched to a gene. The CDR3 reads CASSGTSGGTTDTQYF. For the CDR3, the DNA is TGTGCCAGCAGCGGGACTAGCGGGGGGACCACAGATACGCAGTATTTT.

This clone was counted a few times. The chain has TRBV5-1 and TRBJ1-2; 7 bases agree with TRBD1. CDR1 and CDR2 (germline): SGHRS, YFSETQ. Trimming at V came to 1 base and at J to 0 bases, leaving 0 bases not matched to a gene. This CDR3 region has 14 residues. The chain's CDR3 is CASSLTGANYGYTF. The CDR3 nucleotides are TGCGCCAGCAGCTTGACAGGGGCTAACTATGGCTACACCTTC.

The V call is TRBV7-2, the J call TRBJ2-3, with TRBD2 identical over 13 bases. J lost 0 bases, V lost 2 bases, and 8 bases had no gene match. Germline CDR1 and CDR2: SGHTA and FQGNSA. The CDR3 totals 19 residues. The chain's CDR3 is CASSLQGTSGDYSTDTQYF. In DNA, the CDR3 is TGTGCCAGCAGCTTACAGGGGACTAGCGGGGACTATAGCACAGATACGCAGTATTTT.